The rows below give T cell receptor beta chains drawn from one sample of a study of cytomegalovirus exposure and HLA in healthy donors. Clones were sequenced by immunoSEQ multiplex PCR, and TCRdb holds only the in-frame ones, with some missing. The sample has 200,000 or so clones, 75% to 85% seen once. The specimen sequenced was PBMCs. All receptors come from a male donor in good health and CMV-seropositive. CDR3s include the opening cysteine and the closing phenylalanine or tryptophan. D genes are given only for firm matches. Clone size appears in some rows only: once, few, many, or a class for an expanded clone.

TGTGCCAGCTCAACAGGGGGAGCTCAGCCCCAGCATTTT,CASSTGGAQPQHF,TRBD1,TRBV18,once,TRBJ1-5,13
TGTGCCAGCAGGCCCACCAGGGATCAGCCCCAGCATTTT,CASRPTRDQPQHF,-,TRBV6-5,-,TRBJ1-5,13
TGTGCCAGTAGTAATTTTGGCGGGAGGTCAGATACGCAGTATTTT,CASSNFGGRSDTQYF,TRBD2,TRBV19,-,TRBJ2-3,15
TGTGCCAGCAGCCCAACACAGGTTTCCACTGAAGCTTTCTTT,CASSPTQVSTEAFF,-,TRBV7-9,-,TRBJ1-1,14
TGTGCCATCAGTGGCCAGGGGGAGGCTCAGCCCCAGCATTTT,CAISGQGEAQPQHF,TRBD1,TRBV10-3,-,TRBJ1-5,14
TGTGCCAGCAGCGTAGGATCCCGGGGCACCGGGGAGCTGTTTTTT,CASSVGSRGTGELFF,-,TRBV9,few,TRBJ2-2,15
TGCGCCAGCAGCTTGGCCACTAGCGGGAGTATGAATGAGCAGTTCTTC,CASSLATSGSMNEQFF,TRBD2,TRBV5-1,-,TRBJ2-1,16
TGTGCCAGCAGTCTGAGACTGACAGGGGTTGACAATGAGCAGTTCTTC,CASSLRLTGVDNEQFF,TRBD1,TRBV28,-,TRBJ2-1,16
TGTGCCAGGGATTCCCTTGCTTCCGGGACTCCCAACTATGGCTACACCTTC,CARDSLASGTPNYGYTF,-,TRBV7-2,once,TRBJ1-2,17
TGTGCCAGCAGTGAAGTTGAGATTCGGGCTTTCTTT,CASSEVEIRAFF,-,TRBV6-1,-,TRBJ1-1,12
TGTGCCAGCAGCCCCGGCCCTCAAGGAGGCAATCAGCCCCAGCATTTT,CASSPGPQGGNQPQHF,-,TRBV5-4,few,TRBJ1-5,16
TGTGCCAGCAGTCATAGAAATGTCGGGGTCTCCCGTCCCGAGCAGTACTTC,CASSHRNVGVSRPEQYF,-,TRBV27,-,TRBJ2-7,17
TGTGCCAGCAGCGCAACCCCTAAGACAGGGATCGGAAACACCATATATTTT,CASSATPKTGIGNTIYF,TRBD1,TRBV5-5,few,TRBJ1-3,17
TGTGCCAGCAGTGGCGCCTTTGGGAACACCGGGGAGCTGTTTTTT,CASSGAFGNTGELFF,-,TRBV6-1,-,TRBJ2-2,15
TGTGCCAGTACCATGGGGGGGGAAAAACTGTTTTTT,CASTMGGEKLFF,-,TRBV19,-,TRBJ1-4,12
TGTGCCAGCAGCTTAGACGGACTAGCGGTTTGGCAGTTCTTC,CASSLDGLAVWQFF,TRBD2,TRBV7-2,few,TRBJ2-1,14
TGCGCCAGCAGCTTAAGGGGCGCTAATGAAAAACTGTTTTTT,CASSLRGANEKLFF,-,TRBV5-1,-,TRBJ1-4,14
TGTGCCAGCAGCTTCAAGCTCCTGGGGCTCGACGAGTCCTACAATGAGCAGTTCTTC,CASSFKLLGLDESYNEQFF,-,TRBV7-2,-,TRBJ2-1,19
TGTGCCAGGTCACCCGGGGGGGCGAAGAAATCCTACGAGCAGTACTTC,CARSPGGAKKSYEQYF,TRBD2,TRBV2,-,TRBJ2-7,16
TGTGCCAGCAGTGACCTAGCGGGAGCTAGCACAGATACGCAGTATTTT,CASSDLAGASTDTQYF,TRBD2,TRBV6-4,-,TRBJ2-3,16
TGCGCCAGCAGCTTGGGGCTTCTTGCCTCTGGGGCCAACGTCCTGACTTTC,CASSLGLLASGANVLTF,-,TRBV5-1,-,TRBJ2-6,17
TGTGCCAGCAGTCCCTGGACAGTAGGGACCGGGGAGCTGTTTTTT,CASSPWTVGTGELFF,-,TRBV7-3,-,TRBJ2-2,15
TGTGCCTGGAAGCAAAGGGAATTAAGGGGCTACGAGCAGTACTTC,CAWKQRELRGYEQYF,-,TRBV30,few,TRBJ2-7,15
TGCAGCGTTGAACCACTAGCGGGCCCCTACAATGAGCAGTTCTTC,CSVEPLAGPYNEQFF,TRBD2,TRBV29-1,few,TRBJ2-1,15
TGTGCCAGCAGCTTAGGGAATAGCGGGAGCGTGGATACGCAGTATTTT,CASSLGNSGSVDTQYF,TRBD2,TRBV7-3,-,TRBJ2-3,16
TGTGCCAGCAGCTTCCGGCAGGGGGCGACCTACGAGCAGTACTTC,CASSFRQGATYEQYF,TRBD1,TRBV7-2,-,TRBJ2-7,15
TGTGCCAGCAGTTACGGACTGGGGGGGGCCTACGAGCAGTACTTC,CASSYGLGGAYEQYF,TRBD2,TRBV6-6,-,TRBJ2-7,15
TGTGCCAGCACCGGTGGGACTAGCGGGAGTTATGAGCAGTTCTTC,CASTGGTSGSYEQFF,TRBD2,TRBV6-5,-,TRBJ2-1,15
TGTGCCAGCTCACCACGGACAGGGCCCTACGAGCAGTACTTC,CASSPRTGPYEQYF,TRBD1,TRBV18,-,TRBJ2-7,14
TGTGCCACCAGCAGAGATCTCGAGGCGAACGAGCAGTACTTC,CATSRDLEANEQYF,-,TRBV15,-,TRBJ2-7,14
TGTGCCAGCGGCAGTTGGAGGACCGGTCGCGACGAGAATGAAAAACTGTTTTTT,CASGSWRTGRDENEKLFF,-,TRBV7-9,-,TRBJ1-4,18
TGTGCCAGCTCACCATCTACAATAGCGGGCCACGAGCAGTACTTC,CASSPSTIAGHEQYF,TRBD2,TRBV18,-,TRBJ2-7,15
TGTGCCAGCTCCACCCCCGGCCGGGGGAGCTACGAGCAGTACTTC,CASSTPGRGSYEQYF,-,TRBV28,-,TRBJ2-7,15
TGTGCCAGCAGTCCCGGACTGGCTCTAAATGAGCAGTTCTTC,CASSPGLALNEQFF,-,TRBV6-5,-,TRBJ2-1,14
TGTGCCAGCAGTAGGGACAGGGTGAATCAGCCCCAGCATTTT,CASSRDRVNQPQHF,TRBD1,TRBV6-5,-,TRBJ1-5,14
TGTGCCAGCAGTTTATCTGGGGCAGGGGATGGCTACACCTTC,CASSLSGAGDGYTF,-,TRBV27,once,TRBJ1-2,14
TGCGCCAGCAGCCAACTAGCGTTCGGCACAGATACGCAGTATTTT,CASSQLAFGTDTQYF,-,TRBV4-3,-,TRBJ2-3,15
TGTGCCAGCAGCTCTAACACAGATACGCAGTATTTT,CASSSNTDTQYF,-,TRBV9,-,TRBJ2-3,12
TGTGCCAGTAACAAAGGCGCGGGCACTGAAGCTTTCTTT,CASNKGAGTEAFF,-,TRBV19,once,TRBJ1-1,13
TGCGCCAGCAGCTTGGAGTCAGGGGGCGGAGTGGGAGTCTACGAGCAGTACTTC,CASSLESGGGVGVYEQYF,TRBD1,TRBV5-1,-,TRBJ2-7,18
TGTGCCAGCAGCGTAGCTACCTCGTCCACCTATGGCTACACCTTC,CASSVATSSTYGYTF,-,TRBV9,-,TRBJ1-2,15
TGCAGCGTTGATAGCAGGGCGGAAAAAACGCAGTATTTT,CSVDSRAEKTQYF,-,TRBV29-1,once,TRBJ2-3,13
TGTGCCAGCAGCCAATCAGGGAATTGGCCTGAAGCTTTCTTT,CASSQSGNWPEAFF,-,TRBV5-6,few,TRBJ1-1,14
TGTGCCAGCAGCTCCCCGGGTGGTTACACTGAAGCTTTCTTT,CASSSPGGYTEAFF,-,TRBV7-9,few,TRBJ1-1,14
TGTGCCAGCAGCGTCGGGACTAGCGGGGGGGCCTACGAGCAGTACTTC,CASSVGTSGGAYEQYF,TRBD2,TRBV9,-,TRBJ2-7,16
TGTGCCAGCACCCGACAGAGTAATTCACCCCTCCACTTT,CASTRQSNSPLHF,-,TRBV28,-,TRBJ1-6,13
TGTGCCAGCAGCATGGGGAGGGGCGCTAACTATGGCTACACCTTC,CASSMGRGANYGYTF,-,TRBV6-4,-,TRBJ1-2,15
TGTGCCAGCAGCCAGGAGGCCCGCGGCTATGGCTACACCTTC,CASSQEARGYGYTF,-,TRBV27,-,TRBJ1-2,14
TGTGCCACCAGCAGACCCAGCGGGAGAGGGGCAGATACGCAGTATTTT,CATSRPSGRGADTQYF,TRBD2,TRBV15,few,TRBJ2-3,16
TGCGCCAGCAGCTTGGATGCTAGTGGCTCCTACGAGCAGTACTTC,CASSLDASGSYEQYF,-,TRBV5-1,-,TRBJ2-7,15
TGTGCCAGCAGTTCCCGCGGTGGGCAGCCCCAGCATTTT,CASSSRGGQPQHF,-,TRBV6-5,-,TRBJ1-5,13
TGTGCCAGCAGCTTCCTAGCGGGGCGAGGGGAGCAGTACTTC,CASSFLAGRGEQYF,TRBD2,TRBV7-3,-,TRBJ2-7,14